This T cell receptor beta chain was recovered during a study of radiotherapy plus CTLA-4 blockade in lung cancer. Study details: Of the patients, about 20% showed objective responses and roughly 30% attained disease control. Study conclusions and caveats: In blood, TCR clones derived from the tumor expanded after radiotherapy plus ipilimumab.

The CDR3 totals 13 residues. Germline CDR1 reads LNHDA; CDR2 reads SQIVND (reference sequence). V was pared by 5 bases and J by 2 bases, with 2 bases of the junction left unmatched. With respect to this clone: Antigen: not known.

Here immunoSEQ multiplex PCR was the method, and the copy in TCRdb shows in-frame clones only, minus some. The data contain about 100,000 clones, 83% of them singletons. The study gave focal radiation plus ipilimumab CTLA-4 blockade to patients with chemo-refractory metastatic non-small-cell lung cancer. The V gene is TRBV19, the J gene TRBJ2-5; 7 nucleotides agree with TRBD2. The sample consisted of peripheral blood, taken from a patient treated with radiotherapy plus ipilimumab. This clonotype originated in a human donor with non-small cell lung cancer who had stable disease on radiotherapy plus ipilimumab. This chain's CDR3 is CASSLRGQETQYF. CDR3 DNA: TGTGCCAGTAGTCTGCGGGGGCAAGAGACCCAGTACTTC.